This is a list of T cell receptor beta chains from one sample in a study of blood T cell repertoires in COVID-19. Only in-frame clones appear in the TCRdb table, and some are missing; sequencing was by immunoSEQ multiplex PCR. The sample comprises roughly 320,000 clones, approximately 85% of which are singletons, and just over 7% rests with the top ten. The sample was peripheral blood. These receptors originate from a human donor in a cohort sampled during active COVID-19. Each CDR3 is given with its conserved first and last residue.

j_gene	v_gene	CDR3aa
TRBJ1-2	TRBV11-2	CASSLGLLGGVNGYTF
TRBJ2-2	TRBV24-1	CATGGQGAPGELFF
TRBJ2-4	TRBV2	CASRAGGFDKNIQYF
TRBJ1-2	TRBV9	CASSVETGGTYGYTF
TRBJ1-6	TRBV5-8	CASSFGPPNSPLHF
TRBJ1-5	TRBV9	CASSALENQPQHF
TRBJ1-1	TRBV5-1	CASSLGTGLIIGEAFF
TRBJ2-3	TRBV2	CASSGGGNTQYF
TRBJ1-2	TRBV18	CASSPRTVGDRNYGYTF
TRBJ2-7	TRBV18	CASSPSGGPLYEQYF
TRBJ1-2	TRBV2	CASMWRGGYTF
TRBJ2-6	TRBV19	CASSIQGTGTGANVLTF
TRBJ1-1	TRBV3-1/TRBV3-2	CASSQDWEGTEAFF
TRBJ1-1	TRBV10-3	CAISESIRGGNTEAFF
TRBJ2-7	TRBV21-1	CASSRGRGQHYEQYF
TRBJ1-3	TRBV9	CASSGRGTGNTIYF
TRBJ1-1	TRBV30	CAWALRGPNTEAFF
TRBJ2-3	TRBV29-1	CSVRDPTDTQYF
TRBJ2-2	TRBV6-5	CASSYIRGPTGELFF
TRBJ1-5	TRBV19	CASSPEGQGLNQPQHF
TRBJ2-7	TRBV30	CAWSLGTGRNYEQYF
TRBJ2-3	TRBV4-1	CASSQDSTDTQYF
TRBJ2-5	TRBV19	CASRTSGNQETQYF
TRBJ2-3	TRBV11-3	CASSLTGTDTQYF
TRBJ2-7	TRBV7-9	CASSLGNTGLYEQYF
TRBJ1-1	TRBV5-1	CASSPGGPRVNTEAFF
TRBJ2-3	TRBV5-1	CASSFFSGGSSDTQYF
TRBJ1-5	TRBV7-9	CASSQGQFQPQHF
TRBJ1-5	TRBV5-6	CASSLARDRGQLSNQPQHF
TRBJ2-7	TRBV6-5	CASGGQGSSFFF
TRBJ1-3	TRBV5-1	CAPAGDLSGNTIYF
TRBJ2-3	TRBV5-1	CATSLTPGQDTQYF
TRBJ1-2	TRBV7-9	CATQLISAGGGYTF
TRBJ1-1	TRBV9	CASSPNWAGVGTEAFF
TRBJ2-7	TRBV14	CASNLRGSPPYEQYF
TRBJ1-5	TRBV7-9	CASSLGGAHQPQHF
TRBJ1-5	TRBV6-5	CASSYARSNQPQHF
TRBJ2-7	TRBV9	CASSVDGGSSYEQYF
TRBJ1-5	TRBV7-2	CASSSWDRGNQPQHF
TRBJ1-6	TRBV30	CAWSVKGYNSPLHF
TRBJ1-1	TRBV19	CASSMTGLTEAFF
TRBJ2-2	TRBV25-1	CASSVPTGNTGELFF
TRBJ2-7	TRBV6-5	CASRDSRLYYEQYF
TRBJ2-2	TRBV9	CASRGLTRTGKTGELFF
TRBJ1-2	TRBV29-1	CSVDSVDSPMGGTF
TRBJ2-2	TRBV5-1	CASSLGQYGELFF
TRBJ2-4	TRBV10-3	CAISEPPGLAGALAKNIQYF
TRBJ1-6	TRBV6-5	CASSYSNPGAGSPLHF
TRBJ2-7	TRBV6-5	CASSFRGSYEQYF
TRBJ2-2	TRBV6-4	CASSDSEIIEAGELFF
TRBJ2-3	TRBV9	CASSLKSGSFWDTQYF
TRBJ2-7	TRBV5-4	CASSFRGGNSYEQYF
TRBJ1-2	TRBV20-1	CSGMGNYGYTF
TRBJ2-7	TRBV5-1	CASSTHRDRGRISYEQYF
TRBJ1-1	TRBV18	CASSPLGDEAFF
TRBJ1-2	TRBV3-1/TRBV3-2	CASSQVTQAGGYTF
TRBJ2-3	TRBV27	CASSATAGTRSQYF
TRBJ2-2	TRBV19	CASRQGGTGELFF
TRBJ1-2	TRBV2	CASSVEGTNYGYTF
TRBJ2-2	TRBV7-9	CAGGLYARGGELFF